This entry lists 19 T cell receptor beta chains sequenced from one sample in a study of human T cells and chemical hapten exposure (dated by TCRdb to the early 2020s). This sample's time point label indicates: patch test 1, 2 weeks after DPC sensitization. The sample's treatment or condition, from its label and the paper: therapeutic diphenylcyclopropenone sensitization with weekly scalp DPC. Libraries came from RACE. Sequencing relied on a NextSeq 500. TCRdb reanalyzed the raw reads on its own, using fastp at Q25 for trimming and MiXCR for clone calling, and kept in-frame beta chains. Every entry covers one CDR3 protein and lists the most common genes and DNA from its rows. The sample has 180,000 or so distinct CDR3 sequences on record, 20% to 25% of them singletons. The ten largest clones represent 6.7% of the sample. The sample consisted of whole blood, taken in connection with sensitization to the hapten diphenylcyclopropenone (DPC). These receptor sequences come from a woman between 45 and 60 years old with alopecia areata. Some clones in this sample may be carry-over from other donors' samples.

The chain uses TRBV2 and TRBJ2-1; D not certain. The germline CDR1 and CDR2 sequences are SNHLY and FYNNEI. The V and J ends lost 1 base and 9 bases respectively, with 7 bases between them. The CDR3 has 12 residues. CDR3 amino acids: CASSEGATEQFF. Written as DNA, the CDR3 is TGTGCCAGCAGTGAAGGGGCTACTGAGCAGTTCTTC. Filled out from reference TRBV2 and TRBJ2-1, the complete variable domain reads EPEVTQTPSHQVTQMGQEVILRCVPISNHLYFYWYRQILGQKVEFLVSFYNNEISEKSEIFDDQFSVERPDGSNFTLKIRSTKLEDSAMYFCASSEGATEQFFGPGTRLTVL.

This clonotype occurred a few times. V and J are TRBV29-1 and TRBJ2-1, with D perhaps matching TRBD1 or TRBD2 (5 bases each). The germline V gene has CDR1 SQVTM and CDR2 ANQGSEA. The length of the CDR3 is 14 residues. Trimming removed 3 bases at V and 9 bases at J, with 18 bases between. CDR3 loop: CSVDFGGLVIEQFF. The CDR3 region has the DNA TGCAGCGTTGATTTTGGGGGTTTGGTAATTGAGCAGTTCTTC.

The chain couples TRBV12-3 or TRBV12-4 to TRBJ1-6, with TRBD1 matching 9 bases. The V and J ends lost 11 bases and 10 bases, in that order; junction bases with no gene match: 6. The length of the CDR3 is 12 residues. In DNA form, the CDR3 reads TGTGCCTCGCGGGACAGGGACTCACCCCTCCACTTT. This encodes CASRDRDSPLHF.

On this clonotype: A junction end diverges from the germline sequence, so it may reflect a read error. The rearrangement joins TRBV7-6 to TRBJ1-5; D gene uncertain. CDR3 length: 16 residues. Germline-derived CDR1 and CDR2 are SGHVS and FNYEAQ. Here the CDR3 DNA reads TGTGCCAGCAGCCTAGCGGTAGGTTATAGCAATCAGCCCCAGCATTTT. This gives the protein CASSLAVGYSNQPQHF.

The chain recombines TRBV27 with TRBJ1-6; 10 nucleotides agree with TRBD1. V was pared by 6 bases and J by 7 bases, with 6 bases of the junction left unmatched. CDR1 and CDR2 from the germline V gene are MNHEY and SMNVEV (reference sequence). The CDR3 length is 15 residues. DNA of the CDR3: TGTGCCAGCAGGACAGGGGGCGGCGGAAATTCACCCCTCCACTTT. Protein product: CASRTGGGGNSPLHF.

This clonotype occurred many times. V is TRBV29-1 and J is TRBJ2-3; D is undetermined. V was pared by 2 bases and J by 0 bases, with 12 bases between. The CDR3 is 15 amino acids. The germline V gene has CDR1 SQVTM and CDR2 ANQGSEA. CDR3 nucleotides: TGCAGCGTTGAAAGGATGGAAATCAGCACAGATACGCAGTATTTT. Amino acids: CSVERMEISTDTQYF.

This clonotype was seen a handful of times. The CDR3 spells CASSTGPYITGELFF. The CDR3 DNA sequence: TGTGCCAGCAGTACCGGCCCTTACATCACCGGGGAGCTGTTTTTT. This chain joins TRBV28 and TRBJ2-2; no firm D call. In germline, CDR1 is MDHEN, CDR2 SYDVKM. Between the trimmed V and J ends, which lost 5 bases and 4 bases, there was a span of 14 bases. The CDR3 is made up of 15 amino acids.

The sample holds a few counts of this clonotype. V is TRBV12-3 or TRBV12-4 and J is TRBJ2-7, with 9 nucleotides matching TRBD1. After removal of 3 bases from V and 7 bases from J, the junction contained 7 bases not matched to a gene. CDR3 size: 14 residues. The CDR3 loop is CASSLTGGNREQYF. The CDR3 DNA reads as TGTGCCAGCAGTTTGACAGGGGGTAATAGGGAGCAGTACTTC.

Written as DNA, the CDR3 is TGTGCCATCAGTGCGGCGGGAAGGTGGGCAGATACGCAGTATTTT. This sequence encodes CAISAAGRWADTQYF. This chain joins TRBV10-3 and TRBJ2-3; a weak D match, TRBD2 (6 bases). The CDR3 contains 15 residues. Trimming removed 4 bases from V and 4 bases from J, with 15 bases in between. Looked up from germline, CDR1 is ENHRY and CDR2 is SYGVKD.

The table lists this clonotype with a few counts. V gene TRBV2 combines with J gene TRBJ2-5, with 7 nucleotides matching TRBD1. This CDR3 has 15 amino acids. The V gene's germline CDR1 is SNHLY and CDR2 FYNNEI. Trimming at V came to 3 bases and at J to 1 base, leaving 5 bases not matched to a gene. CDR3 loop: CASSEVRGIQETQYF. The CDR3 DNA follows: TGTGCCAGCAGTGAGGTCAGGGGGATCCAAGAGACCCAGTACTTC.

The CDR3 DNA follows: TGCAGCGTCGACCCCGGGACAACATCCACCGGGGAGCTGTTTTTT. Its protein product is CSVDPGTTSTGELFF. The V and J genes are TRBV29-1 and TRBJ2-2; tentatively, D is TRBD1 (6 bases). Trimming removed 6 bases at V and 4 bases at J, with 18 bases between. This CDR3 spans 15 amino acids. The germline V gene has CDR1 SQVTM and CDR2 ANQGSEA.

This clonotype was seen a handful of times. A read error may account for a junction end that differs from germline. The V gene is TRBV7-7, the J gene TRBJ1-2; the D is unclear. Germline V gene lookup returns CDR1 SSHAT and CDR2 FNYEAQ (reference sequence). CDR3 length: 13 residues. CDR3 coding DNA: TGTGCTAGCAGCCCCCAGATGGGCTATGGCTACACCTTC. The encoded protein is CASSPQMGYGYTF.

J is TRBJ2-3 and V is TRBV7-9; tentative D call: TRBD2 (6 bases). The CDR3 covers 15 residues. Looked up from germline, CDR1 is SEHNR and CDR2 is FQNEAQ (reference sequence). V lost 2 bases and J lost 0, with 9 bases in between. The CDR3 bases are TGTGCCAGCAGCTTAATCAGCGGGAGCACAGATACGCAGTATTTT. This codes for CASSLISGSTDTQYF.

The V and J genes are TRBV5-1 and TRBJ2-2, with a tentative D call TRBD2 (5 bases). This CDR3 region has 16 residues. Germline V gene sequence: CDR1 SGHRS, CDR2 YFSETQ. Trimming pared 5 bases from V and 0 bases from J, leaving 14 bases between. The CDR3 DNA reads as TGCGCCAGCAGTCGGGGTGCAGACGCGAACACCGGGGAGCTGTTTTTT. Amino acids: CASSRGADANTGELFF.

This clonotype appeared a few times. J is TRBJ2-1 and V is TRBV2; TRBD2 matches 9 bases. This CDR3 contains 17 residues. In germline, CDR1 is SNHLY, CDR2 FYNNEI. V lost 0 bases to trimming and J lost 4 bases; unmatched junction nucleotides: 7. The CDR3 DNA follows: TGTGCCAGCAGTGAAGCGACTCTAGCGGGGTTATACAATGAGCAGTTCTTC. This translates into CASSEATLAGLYNEQFF.

This chain uses TRBV20-1 with TRBJ2-7; 8 bases match TRBD1. This CDR3 is built from 14 residues. CDR1 and CDR2 (germline): DFQATT, SNEGSKA (reference sequence). Losses at the gene ends were 5 bases for V and 4 bases for J; bases not matched to a gene: 10. In nucleotides, the CDR3 is TGCAGTGCTGCTCAGGGGACAGGACCTTACGAGCAGTACTTC. Residues: CSAAQGTGPYEQYF.

The chain is built from TRBV18 and TRBJ2-5, with unresolved D. Trimming cost V 2 bases and J 1 base, with 11 bases left between them. Per the germline V gene, CDR1 is KGHSH and CDR2 is LQKENI. This CDR3 is built from 15 residues. The DNA of the CDR3 is TGTGCCAGCTCACCATTGGGCTATGGCCAAGAGACCCAGTACTTC. As protein: CASSPLGYGQETQYF.

The V and J genes are TRBV2 and TRBJ1-6; 8 bases line up with TRBD1. Germline V gene sequence: CDR1 SNHLY, CDR2 FYNNEI. J gave up 6 bases and V 7 bases, and 14 bases lay outside the gene matches. This CDR3 region has 17 residues. CDR3 residues: CASMGRRQGFFNSPLHF. In DNA form, the CDR3 reads TGTGCCAGCATGGGGAGGAGACAGGGGTTTTTTAATTCACCCCTCCACTTT.

This chain links TRBV7-9 with TRBJ2-5; possible D gene TRBD2, 5 bases. With 1 base removed from V and 3 bases from J, the gap between germline ends came to 18 bases. Germline CDR1 reads SEHNR; CDR2 reads FQNEAQ (reference sequence). This CDR3 region has 17 residues. DNA of the CDR3: TGTGCCAGCAGCTTAGATTATAGATCGAAACTAGAAGAGACCCAGTACTTC. Amino acids: CASSLDYRSKLEETQYF. Full variable domain (rest looked up from reference TRBV7-9 and TRBJ2-5): DTGVSQNPRHKITKRGQNVTFRCDPISEHNRLYWYRQTLGQGPEFLTYFQNEAQLEKSRLLSDRFSAERPKGSFSTLEIQRTEQGDSAMYLCASSLDYRSKLEETQYFGPGTRLLVL.